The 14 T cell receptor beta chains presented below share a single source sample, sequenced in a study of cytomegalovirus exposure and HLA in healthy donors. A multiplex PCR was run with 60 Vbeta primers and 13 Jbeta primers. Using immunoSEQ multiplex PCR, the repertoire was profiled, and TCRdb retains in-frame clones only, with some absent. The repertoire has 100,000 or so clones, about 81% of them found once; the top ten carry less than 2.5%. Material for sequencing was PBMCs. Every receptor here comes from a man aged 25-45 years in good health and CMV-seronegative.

The CDR3 DNA reads TGTGCCAGCAGTGAAGGACAGTTCAATCAGCCCCAGCATTTT. Residues: CASSEGQFNQPQHF. The rearrangement links TRBV6-1 to TRBJ1-5; possible D gene TRBD1, 5 bases. The germline V gene encodes CDR1 MNHNS and CDR2 SASEGT. Trimming pared 1 base from V and 3 bases from J, leaving 7 bases between. CDR3 length equals 14 residues.

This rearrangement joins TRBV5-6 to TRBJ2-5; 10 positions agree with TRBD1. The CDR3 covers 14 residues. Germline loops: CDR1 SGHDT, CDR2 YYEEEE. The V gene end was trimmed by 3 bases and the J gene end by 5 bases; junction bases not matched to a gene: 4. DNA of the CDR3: TGTGCCAGCAGCTGGGACAGGGGTGCCGAGACCCAGTACTTC. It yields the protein CASSWDRGAETQYF.

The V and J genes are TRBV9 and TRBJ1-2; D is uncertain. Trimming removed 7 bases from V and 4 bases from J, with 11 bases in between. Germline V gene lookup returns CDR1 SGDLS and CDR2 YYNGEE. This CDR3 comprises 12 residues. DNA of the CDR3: TGTGCCAGCGACTCCAAGTTCTATGGCTACACCTTC. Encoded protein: CASDSKFYGYTF.

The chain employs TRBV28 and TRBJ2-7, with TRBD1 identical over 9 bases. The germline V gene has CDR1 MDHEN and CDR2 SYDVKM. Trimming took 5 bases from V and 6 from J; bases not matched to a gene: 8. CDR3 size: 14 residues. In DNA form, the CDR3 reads TGTGCCAGCAGTCGGACAGGGGTACTCGGCGAGCAGTACTTC. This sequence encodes CASSRTGVLGEQYF.

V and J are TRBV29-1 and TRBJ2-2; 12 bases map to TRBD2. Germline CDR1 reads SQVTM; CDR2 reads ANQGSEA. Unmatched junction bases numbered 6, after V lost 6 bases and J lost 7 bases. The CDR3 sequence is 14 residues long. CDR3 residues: CSVRTSGTGGELFF. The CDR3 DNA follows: TGCAGCGTCCGGACTAGCGGGACCGGCGGGGAGCTGTTTTTT.

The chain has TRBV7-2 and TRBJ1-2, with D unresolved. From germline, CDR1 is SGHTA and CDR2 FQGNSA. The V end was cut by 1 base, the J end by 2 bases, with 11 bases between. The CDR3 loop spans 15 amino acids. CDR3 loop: CASSLGREANYGYTF. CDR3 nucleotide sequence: TGTGCCAGCAGCTTAGGTAGGGAGGCAAACTATGGCTACACCTTC.

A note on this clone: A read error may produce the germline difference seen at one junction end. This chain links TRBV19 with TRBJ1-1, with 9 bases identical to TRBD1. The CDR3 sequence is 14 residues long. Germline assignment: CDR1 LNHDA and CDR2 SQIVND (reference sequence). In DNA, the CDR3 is TGTGCCGGTAGGGTACAGGGGGCGCGCACTGAAGCTTTCTTT. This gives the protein CAGRVQGARTEAFF.

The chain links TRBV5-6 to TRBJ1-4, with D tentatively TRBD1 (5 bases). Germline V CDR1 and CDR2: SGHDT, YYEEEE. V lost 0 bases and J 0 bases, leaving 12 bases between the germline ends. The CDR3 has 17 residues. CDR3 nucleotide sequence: TGTGCCAGCAGCTTGGGGGGGGACGGGTCAACTAATGAAAAACTGTTTTTT. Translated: CASSLGGDGSTNEKLFF.

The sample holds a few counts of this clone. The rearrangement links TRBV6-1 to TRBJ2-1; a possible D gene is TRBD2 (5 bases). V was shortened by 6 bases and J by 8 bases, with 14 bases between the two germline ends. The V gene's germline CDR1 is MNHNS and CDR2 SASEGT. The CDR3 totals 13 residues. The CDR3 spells CASSGDARDEQFF. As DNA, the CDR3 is TGTGCCAGCAGCGGGGATGCGAGAGATGAGCAGTTCTTC.

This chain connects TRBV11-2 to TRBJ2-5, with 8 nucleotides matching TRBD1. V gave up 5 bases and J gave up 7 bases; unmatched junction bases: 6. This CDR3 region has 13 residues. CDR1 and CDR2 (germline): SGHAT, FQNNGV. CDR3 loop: CASSRDRRGTQYF. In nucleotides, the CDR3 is TGTGCCAGCAGCAGGGACAGGAGGGGGACCCAGTACTTC.

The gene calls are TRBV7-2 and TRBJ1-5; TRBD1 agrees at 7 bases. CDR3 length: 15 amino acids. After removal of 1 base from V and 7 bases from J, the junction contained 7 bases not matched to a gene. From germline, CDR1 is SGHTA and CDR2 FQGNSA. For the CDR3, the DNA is TGTGCCAGCAGCTTAGGGGGCAGGGGGGAACAGCCCCAGCATTTT. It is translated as CASSLGGRGEQPQHF.

CDR3 in amino acids: CSVVGGLFEGHKTGANVLTF. The CDR3 DNA is TGCAGCGTTGTTGGGGGCTTATTTGAGGGGCATAAAACTGGGGCCAACGTCCTGACTTTC. The V call is TRBV29-1, the J call TRBJ2-6, with D maybe TRBD1 (6 bases). Germline CDR1 SQVTM, CDR2 ANQGSEA. Deletions cut 4 bases from V and 2 bases from J, with 27 bases between. This CDR3 comprises 20 residues.

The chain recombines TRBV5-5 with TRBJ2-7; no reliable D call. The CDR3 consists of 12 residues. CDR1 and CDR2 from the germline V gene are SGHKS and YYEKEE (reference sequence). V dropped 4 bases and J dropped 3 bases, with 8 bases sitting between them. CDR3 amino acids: CASSPTYYEQYF. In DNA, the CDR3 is TGTGCCAGCAGCCCAACTTACTACGAGCAGTACTTC.

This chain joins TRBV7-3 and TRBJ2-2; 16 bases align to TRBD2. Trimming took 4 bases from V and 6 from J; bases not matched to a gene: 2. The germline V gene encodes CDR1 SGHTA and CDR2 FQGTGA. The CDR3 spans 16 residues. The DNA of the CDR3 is TGTGCCAGCAGCTCGGGACTAGCGGGAGGGGCCGGGGAGCTGTTTTTT. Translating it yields CASSSGLAGGAGELFF.